A single sample gave rise to the 19 T cell receptor beta chains below, sequenced in a study of graft-versus-host responses after intestinal transplantation. TCRdb keeps only in-frame clones here, not all; method: immunoSEQ multiplex PCR. This table holds some 110,000 clones, over 75% found once. Their specific antigens are unknown. The specimen was unstimulated CD4+ T cells sorted from spleen or lymph node cells, collected before intestinal transplant. The source of these receptors is a human donor who received an intestinal transplant.

This chain connects TRBV19 to TRBJ1-5, with 7 positions matching TRBD1. Germline values: CDR1 LNHDA, CDR2 SQIVND (reference sequence). V gave up 4 bases and J gave up 2 bases; unmatched junction bases: 8. The CDR3 totals 16 residues. CDR3 DNA: TGTGCCAGTAGTACAGCACACAGGGGAGGCAATCAGCCCCAGCATTTT. Translated: CASSTAHRGGNQPQHF. Combining the CDR3 with reference TRBV19 and TRBJ1-5 gives the whole variable domain DGGITQSPKYLFRKEGQNVTLSCEQNLNHDAMYWYRQDPGQGLRLIYYSQIVNDFQKGDIAEGYSVSREKKESFPLTVTSAQKNPTAFYLCASSTAHRGGNQPQHFGDGTRLSIL.

This chain joins TRBV19 and TRBJ2-1; 10 nucleotides agree with TRBD2. The CDR3 runs to 17 residues. Germline V gives CDR1 LNHDA, CDR2 SQIVND (reference sequence). Trimming removed 3 bases from V and 12 bases from J; junction bases left unmatched: 17. The CDR3 DNA sequence: TGTGCCAGTAGTATTGGTAACCTCGGGGCTAGCGGGGGCCTGCAGTTCTTC. Amino acids: CASSIGNLGASGGLQFF.

The V call is TRBV19, the J call TRBJ2-3; TRBD2 matches 9 bases. The CDR3 loop spans 16 amino acids. Germline CDR1 LNHDA, CDR2 SQIVND (reference sequence). J lost 4 bases, V lost 5 bases, and 10 bases had no gene match. The DNA for the CDR3 is TGTGCCAGTAGTCCCCGCGGGAGGGCCGTGGCAGATACGCAGTATTTT. Its translation is CASSPRGRAVADTQYF. Full variable domain (outside the CDR3, taken from reference TRBV19 and TRBJ2-3): DGGITQSPKYLFRKEGQNVTLSCEQNLNHDAMYWYRQDPGQGLRLIYYSQIVNDFQKGDIAEGYSVSREKKESFPLTVTSAQKNPTAFYLCASSPRGRAVADTQYFGPGTRLTVL.

The rearrangement joins TRBV5-1 to TRBJ2-5; perhaps TRBD1 as D (5 bases). V was trimmed by 3 bases and J by 5 bases, leaving 11 bases between them. The length of the CDR3 is 13 residues. Looked up from germline, CDR1 is SGHRS and CDR2 is YFSETQ. This CDR3 reads CASSSGLPETQYF. CDR3 nucleotides: TGCGCCAGCAGCTCAGGGCTGCCGGAGACCCAGTACTTC.

The chain employs TRBV9 and TRBJ2-3; D may be TRBD1 (5 bases). This CDR3 contains 16 residues. V gave up 4 bases and J gave up 0 bases, with 15 bases separating them. Germline V CDR1 and CDR2: SGDLS, YYNGEE. In nucleotides, the CDR3 is TGTGCCAGCAGCACCGACAGACGACCTAGCACAGATACGCAGTATTTT. This translates into CASSTDRRPSTDTQYF.

The rearrangement joins TRBV11-2 to TRBJ2-3, with 9 nucleotides matching TRBD2. Germline V CDR1 and CDR2: SGHAT, FQNNGV. The CDR3 is 15 amino acids. The junction had 4 bases not matched to a gene; V was cut back by 5 bases and J by 1 base. The DNA for the CDR3 is TGTGCCAGCAGCGTTGCTAGCGGGGGCACAGATACGCAGTATTTT. Translated: CASSVASGGTDTQYF.

The chain carries TRBV19 and TRBJ1-5; TRBD1 matches 10 bases. Unmatched junction bases numbered 17, after V lost 6 bases and J lost 6 bases. This CDR3 region has 18 residues. Per germline, CDR1 LNHDA and CDR2 SQIVND (reference sequence). The CDR3: CASRGRDRGRGLTQPQHF. CDR3 nucleotide sequence: TGTGCCAGTAGAGGCCGGGACAGGGGCCGTGGATTAACTCAGCCCCAGCATTTT.

This chain connects TRBV5-6 to TRBJ1-4; the D gene is possibly TRBD1 (6 bases). Per germline, CDR1 SGHDT and CDR2 YYEEEE. V lost 0 bases and J 4 bases, leaving 7 bases between the germline ends. CDR3 size: 14 residues. CDR3 amino acids: CASSLGTVNEKLFF. CDR3 sequence (DNA): TGTGCCAGCAGCTTGGGGACAGTTAATGAAAAACTGTTTTTT.

This chain joins TRBV6-1 and TRBJ2-7; D is perhaps TRBD2 (5 bases). CDR1 is MNHNS and CDR2 is SASEGT in the germline V gene. Trimming pared 4 bases from V and 3 bases from J, leaving 13 bases between. This CDR3 has 14 amino acids. This chain's CDR3 is CASSVHVGSYEQYF. CDR3 coding DNA: TGTGCCAGCAGTGTTCACGTGGGGAGCTACGAGCAGTACTTC.

The chain uses TRBV10-1 and TRBJ2-5; D unresolved. Trimming removed 3 bases at V and 4 bases at J, with 9 bases between. The CDR3 sequence is 13 residues long. Germline CDR1 is WNHNN and CDR2 is SYGVQD (reference sequence). CDR3 DNA sequence: TGCGCCAGCAGTGATAAGCCTCGAGAGACCCAGTACTTC. It yields the protein CASSDKPRETQYF.

The genes are TRBV18 and TRBJ2-7, with TRBD2 matching 9 bases. V dropped 4 bases and J dropped 3; count of bases not matched to a gene: 4. The germline gives CDR1 KGHSH, CDR2 LQKENI. The CDR3 length is 14 residues. The CDR3 DNA is TGTGCCAGCTCACTCCGCGGGGGGGGCTACGAGCAGTACTTC. This encodes CASSLRGGGYEQYF.

The chain links TRBV2 to TRBJ1-5, with TRBD1 identical over 7 bases. The germline gives CDR1 SNHLY, CDR2 FYNNEI. Trimming cost V 7 bases and J 4 bases; bases outside gene matches: 10. CDR3 length: 15 amino acids. The CDR3 DNA is TGTGCCAGCACTGAGGGCGGGACAGCAAATCAGCCCCAGCATTTT. Amino acid sequence: CASTEGGTANQPQHF. The full variable domain, completed using reference TRBV2 and TRBJ1-5, is EPEVTQTPSHQVTQMGQEVILRCVPISNHLYFYWYRQILGQKVEFLVSFYNNEISEKSEIFDDQFSVERPDGSNFTLKIRSTKLEDSAMYFCASTEGGTANQPQHFGDGTRLSIL.

The chain links TRBV18 to TRBJ1-1; D is undetermined. The CDR3 loop spans 14 amino acids. V gave up 2 bases and J gave up 1 base, with 8 bases separating them. Germline V gives CDR1 KGHSH, CDR2 LQKENI. The CDR3, as DNA: TGTGCCAGCTCACCAATGTCCAGGAACACTGAAGCTTTCTTT. Amino acid sequence: CASSPMSRNTEAFF.

V gene TRBV5-1 combines with J gene TRBJ1-1; TRBD1 aligns across 7 bases. The CDR3 sequence is 14 residues long. Germline trimming cut 4 bases from V and 3 bases from J; bases unmatched to any gene: 6. CDR1 and CDR2 (germline): SGHRS, YFSETQ. The CDR3 bases are TGCGCCAGCAGCCCGGACAGGTACCACACTGAAGCTTTCTTT. Translating gives CASSPDRYHTEAFF.

This clone was observed a single time. This chain's CDR3 is CASSLGAGTGGYPYNEQFF. Written as DNA, the CDR3 is TGCGCCAGCAGCTTGGGGGCCGGGACGGGGGGTTACCCCTACAATGAGCAGTTCTTC. This sequence joins TRBV5-1 and TRBJ2-1, with TRBD2 matching 7 bases. With V trimmed by 0 bases and J by 2 bases, 14 bases remained unmatched. The CDR3 length is 19 residues. CDR1 is SGHRS, CDR2 YFSETQ, per germline.

This clone appeared once. The chain has TRBV28 and TRBJ2-7; 7 positions agree with TRBD1. This CDR3 spans 14 amino acids. Per the germline V gene, CDR1 is MDHEN and CDR2 is SYDVKM. With 7 bases clipped from V and 3 bases from J, the junction kept 9 bases outside the gene matches. The CDR3 bases are TGTGCCAGCACGAACAGGGGCCCCCTCTACGAGCAGTACTTC. Translated, it gives CASTNRGPLYEQYF. The full variable domain, its missing parts supplied by reference TRBV28 and TRBJ2-7, is DVKVTQSSRYLVKRTGEKVFLECVQDMDHENMFWYRQDPGLGLRLIYFSYDVKMKEKGDIPEGYSVSREKKERFSLILESASTNQTSMYLCASTNRGPLYEQYFGPGTRLTVT.

The genes are TRBV30 and TRBJ2-2; 11 bases match TRBD2. The CDR3 is made up of 18 amino acids. With V trimmed by 2 bases and J by 5 bases, 13 bases remained unmatched. CDR1 and CDR2 from the germline V gene are GTSNPN and SVGIG (reference sequence). In DNA, the CDR3 is TGTGCCTGGAGTATGGTGACTAGCGGGGTTAGAAAGACCGGGGAGCTGTTTTTT. It yields the protein CAWSMVTSGVRKTGELFF.

V is TRBV27 and J is TRBJ1-5; D is unclear. V lost 10 bases and J 0 bases, leaving 16 bases between the germline ends. The CDR3 consists of 15 residues. From germline, CDR1 is MNHEY and CDR2 SMNVEV (reference sequence). CDR3: CATRLTPDSNQPQHF. Here the CDR3 DNA reads TGTGCCACAAGATTGACACCCGATAGCAATCAGCCCCAGCATTTT.

The chain joins TRBV20-1 to TRBJ1-2, with 8 bases matching TRBD1. Germline CDR1 DFQATT, CDR2 SNEGSKA (reference sequence). The length of the CDR3 is 10 residues. V was clipped by 5 bases and J by 12 bases; unmatched bases: 5. CDR3 DNA: TGCAGTGCTGGACAGGGAGTCAACACCTTC. This sequence encodes CSAGQGVNTF.